This TCR beta chain was sequenced for a study of T cells expressing NK-cell markers. Germline lookup yields CDR1 KGHDR and CDR2 SFDVKD. This CDR3 is 15 amino acids long. Using the 5' RACE reads, TCRdb records one entry per CDR3 protein without DNA. With approximately 150,000 distinct CDR3 sequences in the sample, the ten largest clones hold 15% to 20%. This chain uses TRBV24-1 with TRBJ2-1; TCRdb proposes TRBD1, but this gene call is untestable without DNA. Sequencing used blood T cells: a sorted CD56 or NKG2C T cell subset, CD4+ or CD8+ T cells, or bulk PBMC T cells (not recorded which). The clonotype originates from a woman between 18 and 69 years old in good health. The CDR3 protein is CATSDLRTSLNEQFF.